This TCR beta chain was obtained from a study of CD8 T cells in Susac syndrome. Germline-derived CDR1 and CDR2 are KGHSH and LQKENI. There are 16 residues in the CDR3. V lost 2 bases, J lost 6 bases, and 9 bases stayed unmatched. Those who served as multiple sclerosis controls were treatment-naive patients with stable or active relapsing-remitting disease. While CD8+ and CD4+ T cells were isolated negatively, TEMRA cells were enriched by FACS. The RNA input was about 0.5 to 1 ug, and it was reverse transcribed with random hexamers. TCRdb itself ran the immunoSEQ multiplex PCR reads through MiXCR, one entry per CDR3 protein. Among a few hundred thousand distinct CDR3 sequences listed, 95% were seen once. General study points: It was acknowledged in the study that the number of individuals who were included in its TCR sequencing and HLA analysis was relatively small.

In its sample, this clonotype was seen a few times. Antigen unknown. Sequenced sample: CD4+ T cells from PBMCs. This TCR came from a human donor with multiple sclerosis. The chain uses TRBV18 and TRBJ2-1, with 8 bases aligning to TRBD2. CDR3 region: CASSPSGLAGGNEQFF. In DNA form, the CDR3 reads TGTGCCAGCTCACCAAGCGGACTGGCGGGGGGCAATGAGCAGTTCTTC.